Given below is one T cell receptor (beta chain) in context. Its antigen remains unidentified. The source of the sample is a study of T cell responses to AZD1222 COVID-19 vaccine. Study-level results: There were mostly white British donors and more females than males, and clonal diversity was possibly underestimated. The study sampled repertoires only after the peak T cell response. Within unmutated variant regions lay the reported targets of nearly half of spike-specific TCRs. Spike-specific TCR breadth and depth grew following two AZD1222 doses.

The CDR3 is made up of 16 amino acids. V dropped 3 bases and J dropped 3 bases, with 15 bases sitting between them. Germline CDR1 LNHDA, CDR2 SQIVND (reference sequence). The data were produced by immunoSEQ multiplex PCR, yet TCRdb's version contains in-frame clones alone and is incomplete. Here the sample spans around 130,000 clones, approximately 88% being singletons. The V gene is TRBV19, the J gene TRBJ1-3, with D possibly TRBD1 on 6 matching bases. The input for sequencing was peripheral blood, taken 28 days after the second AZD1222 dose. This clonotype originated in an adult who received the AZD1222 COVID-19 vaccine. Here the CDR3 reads CASSIGGGFGGNTIYF. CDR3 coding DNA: TGTGCCAGTAGTATTGGAGGGGGGTTTGGTGGAAACACCATATATTTT.